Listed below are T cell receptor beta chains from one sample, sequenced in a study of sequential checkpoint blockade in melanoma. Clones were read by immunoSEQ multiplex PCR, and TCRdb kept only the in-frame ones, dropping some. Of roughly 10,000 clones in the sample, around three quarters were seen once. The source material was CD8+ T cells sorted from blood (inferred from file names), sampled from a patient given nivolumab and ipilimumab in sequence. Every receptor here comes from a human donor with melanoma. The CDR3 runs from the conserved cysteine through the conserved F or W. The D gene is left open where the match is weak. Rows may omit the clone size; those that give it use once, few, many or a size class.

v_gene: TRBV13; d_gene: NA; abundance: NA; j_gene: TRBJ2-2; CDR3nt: TGTGCCAGCAGCTTAGGGACAGGGAACACCGGGGAGCTGTTTTTT; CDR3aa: CASSLGTGNTGELFF
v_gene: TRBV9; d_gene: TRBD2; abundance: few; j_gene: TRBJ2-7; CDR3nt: TGTGCCAGCAGCCCCTCCCGGGGGGCCTACGAGCAGTACTTC; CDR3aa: CASSPSRGAYEQYF
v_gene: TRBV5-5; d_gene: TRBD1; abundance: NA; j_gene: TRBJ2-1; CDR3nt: TGTGCCAGCAGCCCCGGGGCAGGGGGCAATGAGCAGTTCTTC; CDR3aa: CASSPGAGGNEQFF
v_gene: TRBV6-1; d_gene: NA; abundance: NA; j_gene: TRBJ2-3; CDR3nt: TGTGCCAGCAGTGAAGTTGAGTTGCTTAGCACAGATACGCAGTATTTT; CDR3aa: CASSEVELLSTDTQYF
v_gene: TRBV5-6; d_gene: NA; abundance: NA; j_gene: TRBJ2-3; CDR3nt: TGTGCCAGCAGCTTCGGTAGCACAGATACGCAGTATTTT; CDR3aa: CASSFGSTDTQYF
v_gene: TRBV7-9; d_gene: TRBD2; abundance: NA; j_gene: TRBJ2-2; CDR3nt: TGTGCCAGCAGCCTCCCGGGGGGGGCTAACACCGGGGAGCTGTTTTTT; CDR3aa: CASSLPGGANTGELFF
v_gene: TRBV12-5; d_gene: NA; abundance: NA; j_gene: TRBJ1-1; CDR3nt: TGTGCTAGGTTGAGCACTGAAGCTTTCTTT; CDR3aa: CARLSTEAFF
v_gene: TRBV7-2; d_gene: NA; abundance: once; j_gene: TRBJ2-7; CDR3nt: TGTGCCAGCAGCTTATTGCTCAACGAGCAGTACTTC; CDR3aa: CASSLLLNEQYF
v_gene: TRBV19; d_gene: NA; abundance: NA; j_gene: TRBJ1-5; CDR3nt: TGTGCCAGTAGTATGCTATTCCATAGCAATCAGCCCCAGCATTTT; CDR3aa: CASSMLFHSNQPQHF
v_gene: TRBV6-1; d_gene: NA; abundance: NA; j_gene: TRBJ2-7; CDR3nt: TGTGCCAGCAGTGAAGGCACCGGCTCCTACGAGCAGTACTTC; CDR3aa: CASSEGTGSYEQYF
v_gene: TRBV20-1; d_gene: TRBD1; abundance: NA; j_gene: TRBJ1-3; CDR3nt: TGCAGTGCGCAGACAGGGAGCACCATATATTTT; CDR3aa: CSAQTGSTIYF
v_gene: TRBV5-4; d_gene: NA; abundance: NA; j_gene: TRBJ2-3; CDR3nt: TGTGCCAGCAGCTTGGAAGTAGGGAGGACAGATACGCAGTATTTT; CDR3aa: CASSLEVGRTDTQYF
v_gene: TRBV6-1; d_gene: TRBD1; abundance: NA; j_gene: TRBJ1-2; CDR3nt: TGTGCCAGCAGCCCGGGACAGGCCGCTTTGTATGGCTACACCTTC; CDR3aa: CASSPGQAALYGYTF
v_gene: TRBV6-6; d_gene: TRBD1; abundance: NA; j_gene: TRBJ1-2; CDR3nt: TGTGCCAGCAGTAGACAGGGGGGCTACACCTTC; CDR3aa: CASSRQGGYTF
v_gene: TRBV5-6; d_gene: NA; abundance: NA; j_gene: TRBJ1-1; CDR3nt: TGTGCCAGCAGCTTACCGGGACAAGGGGCTGAAGCTTTCTTT; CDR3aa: CASSLPGQGAEAFF
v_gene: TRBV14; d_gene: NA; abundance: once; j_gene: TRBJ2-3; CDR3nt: TGTGCCAGCAGCCAAGATTCTAGCCCAGATACGCAGTATTTT; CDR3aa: CASSQDSSPDTQYF
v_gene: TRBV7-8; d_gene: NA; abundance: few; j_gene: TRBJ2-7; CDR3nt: TGTGCCAGCAGCTCGCAGGGGGGCGAGCAGTACTTC; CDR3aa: CASSSQGGEQYF
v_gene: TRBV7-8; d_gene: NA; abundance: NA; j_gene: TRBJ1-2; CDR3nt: TGTGCCAGCAGCTCTCGGACAGTCCACTATGGCTACACCTTC; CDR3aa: CASSSRTVHYGYTF
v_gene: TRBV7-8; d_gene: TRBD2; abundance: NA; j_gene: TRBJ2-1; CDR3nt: TGTGCCAGCAGCTTAGACTGGCGACTAGCGCCGACCTACAATGAGCAGTTCTTC; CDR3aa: CASSLDWRLAPTYNEQFF
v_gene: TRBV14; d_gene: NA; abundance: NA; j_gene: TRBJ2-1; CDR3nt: TGTGCCAGCAGCCAAGGGACTGCTAGCTCCTACAATGAGCAGTTCTTC; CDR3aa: CASSQGTASSYNEQFF
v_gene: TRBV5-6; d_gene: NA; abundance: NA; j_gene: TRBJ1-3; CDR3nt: TGTGCCAGCAGCAGTTTCAGGTTCTCTGGAAACACCATATATTTT; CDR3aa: CASSSFRFSGNTIYF
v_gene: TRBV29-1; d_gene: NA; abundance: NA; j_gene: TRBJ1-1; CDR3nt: TGCAGCGTTGGCGGACTCGGGACTGAAGCTTTCTTT; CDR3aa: CSVGGLGTEAFF
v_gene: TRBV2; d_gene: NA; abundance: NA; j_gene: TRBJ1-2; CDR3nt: TGTGCCAGCAGTGAAGGACTGATCAACTATGGCTACACCTTC; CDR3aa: CASSEGLINYGYTF
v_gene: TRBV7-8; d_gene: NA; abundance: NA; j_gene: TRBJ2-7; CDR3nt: TGTGCCAGCACAGCAGGGCCCTACGAGCAGTACTTC; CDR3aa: CASTAGPYEQYF
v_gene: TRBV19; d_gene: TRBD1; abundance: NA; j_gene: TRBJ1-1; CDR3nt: TGTGCCAGTAGTATGGTAACAGGGGGATACACTGAAGCTTTCTTT; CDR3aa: CASSMVTGGYTEAFF
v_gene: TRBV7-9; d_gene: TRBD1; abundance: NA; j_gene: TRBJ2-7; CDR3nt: TGTGCCAGCAGCTCGGGACAGGGGATCGGCTACGAGCAGTACTTC; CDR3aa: CASSSGQGIGYEQYF
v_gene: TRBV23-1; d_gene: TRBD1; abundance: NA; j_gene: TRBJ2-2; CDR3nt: TGCGCCAGCAGTCACCACACGGGACAGCTTAACACCGGGGAGCTGTTTTTT; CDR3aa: CASSHHTGQLNTGELFF
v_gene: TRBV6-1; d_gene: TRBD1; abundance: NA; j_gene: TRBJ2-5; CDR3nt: TGTGCCAGCAGTGAAAACGACAGGGTCTGGGAGACCCAGTACTTC; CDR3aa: CASSENDRVWETQYF
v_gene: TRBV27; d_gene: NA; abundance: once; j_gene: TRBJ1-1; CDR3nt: TGTGCCAGCAGTTTTTCAGGGTTAACTGAAGCTTTCTTT; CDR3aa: CASSFSGLTEAFF
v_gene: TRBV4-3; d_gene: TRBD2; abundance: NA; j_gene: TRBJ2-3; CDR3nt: TGCGCCAGCAGCCCCTCTAGCGGGGGCACAGATACGCAGTATTTT; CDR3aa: CASSPSSGGTDTQYF
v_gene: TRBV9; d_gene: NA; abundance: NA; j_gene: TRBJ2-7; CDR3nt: TGTGCCAGCAGCGTAGACTGGGGGCCCACCTACGAGCAGTACTTC; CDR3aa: CASSVDWGPTYEQYF
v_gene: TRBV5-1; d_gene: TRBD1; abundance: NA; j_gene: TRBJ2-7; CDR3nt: TGCGCCAGCAGCTTGAGAACAGGGGGGACCTACGAGCAGTACTTC; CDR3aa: CASSLRTGGTYEQYF
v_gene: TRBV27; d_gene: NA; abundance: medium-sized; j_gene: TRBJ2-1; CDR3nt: TGTGCCAGCAGTTTAGGGCCAGGAGGGTACAATGAGCAGTTCTTC; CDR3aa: CASSLGPGGYNEQFF
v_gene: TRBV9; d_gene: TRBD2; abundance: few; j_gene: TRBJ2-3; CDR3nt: TGTGCCAGCAGCGTAGTCGGCGGGGGGGCCGGAGATACGCAGTATTTT; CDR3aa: CASSVVGGGAGDTQYF
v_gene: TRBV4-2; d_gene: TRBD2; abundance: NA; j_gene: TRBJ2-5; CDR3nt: TGTGCCAGCAGCCAAGATCTGCTAGCGGGGCTAGAGACCCAGTACTTC; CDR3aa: CASSQDLLAGLETQYF